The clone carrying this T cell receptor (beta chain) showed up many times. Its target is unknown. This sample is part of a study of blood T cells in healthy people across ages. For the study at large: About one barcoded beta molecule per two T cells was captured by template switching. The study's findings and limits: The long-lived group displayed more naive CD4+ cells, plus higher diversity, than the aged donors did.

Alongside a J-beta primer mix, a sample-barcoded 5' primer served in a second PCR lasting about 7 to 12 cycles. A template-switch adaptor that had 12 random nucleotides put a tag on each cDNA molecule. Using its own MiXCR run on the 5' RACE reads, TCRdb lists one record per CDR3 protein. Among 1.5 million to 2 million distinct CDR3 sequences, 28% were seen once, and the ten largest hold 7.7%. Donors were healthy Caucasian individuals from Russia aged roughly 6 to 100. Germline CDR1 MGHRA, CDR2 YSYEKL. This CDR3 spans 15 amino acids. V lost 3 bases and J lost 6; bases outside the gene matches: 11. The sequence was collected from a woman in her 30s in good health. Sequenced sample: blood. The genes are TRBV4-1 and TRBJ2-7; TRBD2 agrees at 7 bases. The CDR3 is CASSHGGVQPLEQYF. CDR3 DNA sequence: TGCGCCAGCAGCCATGGGGGGGTTCAACCTCTCGAGCAGTACTTC.